This passage covers 15 T cell receptor beta chains from one sample sequenced in a study of cytomegalovirus exposure and HLA in healthy donors. Use of 60 Vbeta and 13 Jbeta primers characterized the PCR. Clones were read by immunoSEQ multiplex PCR, and TCRdb kept only the in-frame ones, dropping some. Of 250,000 or so clones listed, around nine tenths are singletons. Sequencing was performed on PBMCs. The source is a girl aged 2-10 years in good health and CMV-seronegative.

This clone was seen once. This sequence joins TRBV14 and TRBJ2-7; 8 positions agree with TRBD1. From germline, CDR1 is SGHDN and CDR2 FVKESK. CDR3 length equals 14 residues. Trimming removed 6 bases from V and 5 bases from J; junction bases left unmatched: 9. In DNA, the CDR3 is TGTGCCAGCAGTCCGCCCGACAGGGGCCACGAGCAGTACTTC. It translates to CASSPPDRGHEQYF.

The rearrangement links TRBV27 to TRBJ1-4; 7 bases are a match to TRBD1. With 6 bases clipped from V and 6 bases from J, the junction kept 4 bases outside the gene matches. Germline V CDR1 and CDR2: MNHEY, SMNVEV (reference sequence). CDR3 length equals 13 residues. CDR3 bases: TGTGCCAGCAGAGACAGGGCCTATGAAAAACTGTTTTTT. Its translation is CASRDRAYEKLFF.

The sample holds one count of this clone. V and J are TRBV30 and TRBJ2-4, with D unclear. The CDR3 loop spans 15 amino acids. Trimming stripped 3 bases from V and 0 bases from J, with 12 bases between. Germline V CDR1 and CDR2: GTSNPN, SVGIG (reference sequence). CDR3 loop: CAWSQSLLAKNIQYF. The CDR3 bases are TGTGCCTGGAGCCAGTCGTTATTAGCCAAAAACATTCAGTACTTC.

The J gene is TRBJ1-6, the V gene TRBV10-2; D is undetermined. The CDR3 is 14 residues long. The V end lost 2 bases, the J end lost 4 bases, and 6 bases lay between the germline ends. Per germline, CDR1 WSHSY and CDR2 SAAADI. The CDR3 here is CASSEHSYNSPLHF. The DNA of the CDR3 is TGCGCCAGCAGTGAGCACAGTTATAATTCACCCCTCCACTTT.

The chain uses TRBV6-5 and TRBJ1-3; a possible D gene is TRBD1 (5 bases). The V end lost 6 bases, the J end lost 4 bases, and 16 bases lay between the germline ends. Per the germline V gene, CDR1 is MNHEY and CDR2 is SVGAGI. The CDR3 sequence is 15 residues long. The CDR3 coding sequence is TGTGCCAGCAGCGGGGGAGGCAGTGCCGGAAACACCATATATTTT. It translates to CASSGGGSAGNTIYF.

This clone has only one observation. The gene calls are TRBV18 and TRBJ1-1; D is undetermined. V was cut by 3 bases and J by 1 base, with 9 bases left in between. Germline V gene lookup returns CDR1 KGHSH and CDR2 LQKENI. The CDR3 totals 14 residues. The DNA of the CDR3 is TGTGCCAGCTCACCCCAGTCATCGAACACTGAAGCTTTCTTT. It yields the protein CASSPQSSNTEAFF.

CDR3 sequence (DNA): TGTGCCAGCAGCTTGGGGACAGGGGGACGGGTTGGCTACACCTTC. Amino acid sequence: CASSLGTGGRVGYTF. This chain connects TRBV5-6 to TRBJ1-2, with TRBD1 matching 10 bases. With 0 bases clipped from V and 7 bases from J, the junction kept 6 bases outside the gene matches. The CDR3 is 15 residues long. Germline lookup yields CDR1 SGHDT and CDR2 YYEEEE.

This clone was observed once. The chain joins TRBV28 to TRBJ1-2; the D gene is possibly TRBD1 (6 bases). Between the trimmed V and J ends, which lost 5 bases and 1 base, there was a span of 17 bases. The CDR3 totals 16 residues. From germline, CDR1 is MDHEN and CDR2 SYDVKM. CDR3 DNA sequence: TGTGCCAGCAGTAGGGGGGGGCAGGGAGTTAACTATGGCTACACCTTC. Residues: CASSRGGQGVNYGYTF.

This chain joins TRBV7-6 and TRBJ1-6; D is perhaps TRBD1 (6 bases). Trimming pared 5 bases from V and 8 bases from J, leaving 10 bases between. The CDR3 has 13 residues. Germline CDR1 is SGHVS and CDR2 is FNYEAQ. The CDR3 here is CASSPSGDSPLHF. Here the CDR3 DNA reads TGTGCCAGCAGCCCATCAGGGGATTCACCCCTCCACTTT.

The genes are TRBV30 and TRBJ1-1; 7 nucleotides agree with TRBD1. Germline V CDR1 and CDR2: GTSNPN, SVGIG (reference sequence). This CDR3 is 13 amino acids long. Trimming at V came to 6 bases and at J to 1 base, leaving 5 bases not matched to a gene. The CDR3 loop reads CACSRQGNTEAFF. The DNA of the CDR3 is TGTGCCTGCTCAAGACAGGGGAACACTGAAGCTTTCTTT.

The chain combines TRBV11-2 with TRBJ2-3; maybe TRBD2 (6 bases). CDR1 is SGHAT and CDR2 is FQNNGV in the germline V gene. The CDR3 is made up of 13 amino acids. The V end lost 5 bases, the J end lost 3 bases, and 9 bases lay between the germline ends. The CDR3 bases are TGTGCCAGCAGCCCACGGGGGACAGATACGCAGTATTTT. This gives the protein CASSPRGTDTQYF.

The chain is built from TRBV10-2 and TRBJ2-7, with TRBD1 matching 7 bases. CDR3 length: 13 residues. V lost 7 bases to trimming and J lost 3 bases; unmatched junction nucleotides: 6. Germline V gene data show CDR1 as WSHSY and CDR2 as SAAADI. CDR3 sequence (DNA): TGCGCCAGCATTGGGACAGACCTCTACGAGCAGTACTTC. Translating gives CASIGTDLYEQYF.

The V and J genes are TRBV5-1 and TRBJ2-7, with 7 bases aligning to TRBD2. CDR3 length equals 16 residues. Germline trimming cut 2 bases from V and 5 bases from J; bases unmatched to any gene: 13. Germline V gives CDR1 SGHRS, CDR2 YFSETQ. The CDR3 sequence: CASSLPRGGVIHEQYF. The CDR3 coding sequence is TGCGCCAGCAGCTTACCCCGGGGAGGGGTGATTCACGAGCAGTACTTC.

The genes are TRBV6-5 and TRBJ2-3; 7 nucleotides agree with TRBD2. This CDR3 is built from 13 residues. Germline V gene data show CDR1 as MNHEY and CDR2 as SVGAGI. After removal of 8 bases from V and 6 bases from J, the junction contained 8 bases not matched to a gene. In nucleotides, the CDR3 is TGTGCCAGCTGGGAGGGAGGCAGGGATACGCAGTATTTT. Translating gives CASWEGGRDTQYF.

The chain recombines TRBV2 with TRBJ2-1, with 10 positions matching TRBD1. Germline V CDR1 and CDR2: SNHLY, FYNNEI. CDR3 size: 16 residues. Germline trimming cut 2 bases from V and 5 bases from J; bases unmatched to any gene: 6. CDR3 protein: CASSEPGQGVNNEQFF. CDR3 sequence (DNA): TGTGCCAGCAGTGAACCCGGACAGGGGGTAAACAATGAGCAGTTCTTC.